This entry describes one T cell receptor beta chain. The data stem from a study of blood T cell repertoires in COVID-19. Germline V gene data show CDR1 as MNHEY and CDR2 as SVGAGI. The junction had 8 bases not matched to a gene; V was cut back by 5 bases and J by 8 bases. CDR3 length: 14 amino acids. Profiling relied on immunoSEQ multiplex PCR, and the TCRdb table lists in-frame clones only, not all of them. The sample holds hundreds of thousands of clones, about 85% seen once. Sample: peripheral blood. The rearrangement uses TRBV6-5 and TRBJ1-4; 7 positions agree with TRBD1. The TCR was taken from a man between 18 and 29 years old with active or convalescent COVID-19. CDR3 in amino acids: CASSPTGRGEKLFF. The DNA of the CDR3 is TGTGCCAGCAGTCCGACAGGGCGGGGCGAAAAACTGTTTTTT.